The T cell receptor beta chain described here comes from a study of CD8 T cells in ankylosing spondylitis. Overall study results and limits: Within ankylosing spondylitis blood, a TCR beta motif made up of eight highly homologous variants appeared to be characteristic.

This CDR3 comprises 16 residues. V was trimmed by 3 bases and J by 2 bases, leaving 15 bases between them. Germline CDR1 reads MDHEN; CDR2 reads SYDVKM. This clonotype was detected a few times. Its specificity is unknown. Quantitative 5'-RACE with molecular barcodes generated TCR beta libraries. TCRdb reprocessed the 5' RACE reads via MiXCR and lists one record per CDR3 protein. This table has about 160,000 distinct CDR3 sequences, around 17% appearing once. Sample: blood, either unsorted or a sorted T cell fraction (not recorded which). The chain is built from TRBV28 and TRBJ2-3; the D gene is possibly TRBD2 (5 bases). This receptor was taken from a male donor with ankylosing spondylitis or in good health (not recorded which). For the CDR3, the DNA is TGTGCCAGCAGTTTTGGCGGGTGGAATCTCACAGATACGCAGTATTTT. Its protein is CASSFGGWNLTDTQYF. The variable domain in full, with the rest retrieved from reference TRBV28 and TRBJ2-3, is DVKVTQSSRYLVKRTGEKVFLECVQDMDHENMFWYRQDPGLGLRLIYFSYDVKMKEKGDIPEGYSVSREKKERFSLILESASTNQTSMYLCASSFGGWNLTDTQYFGPGTRLTVL.